A single T cell receptor (beta chain) is shown here with its context. The data derive from a study of blood T cell repertoires in COVID-19. Adults between about 18 and 89 years of age took part from approximately 24 US areas. Assignment of participants to cohorts was predicated upon participant-reported clinical history. Original analysis: Nucleated cell number was recorded as an estimate derived from reference gene primer amplification. Sequencing was performed with immunoSEQ multiplex PCR; in TCRdb, only in-frame clones are kept and a portion is missing. For V, J and clone size, that table is used; D and trimming come from the DNA. Of approximately 300,000 clones in the sample, 90% were seen once. The germline CDR1 and CDR2 sequences are SNHLY and FYNNEI. V was pared by 6 bases and J by 6 bases, with 11 bases between. This CDR3 contains 13 residues.

This chain joins TRBV2 and TRBJ1-4; D perhaps matches TRBD1 (5 bases). The clonotype comes from a man aged 55 to 70 who had recovered from COVID-19. Specimen: PBMCs or T cells enriched from blood (not recorded which). The CDR3: CASRAGGDEKLFF. CDR3 in DNA: TGTGCCAGCAGAGCCGGAGGGGATGAAAAACTGTTTTTT.